This T cell receptor beta chain was obtained from a study of CD8+ T cells in alopecia areata. RNA, once extracted, was reverse transcribed into cDNA for use as the sequencing template. The assay was immunoSEQ multiplex PCR, and TCRdb's table has in-frame clones only and misses some. Of 150,000 or so clones listed, roughly 53% were seen once; the top ten hold under 7.5%. Germline assignment: CDR1 GTSNPN and CDR2 SVGIG (reference sequence). CDR3 length equals 14 residues. Trimming removed 1 base from V and 6 bases from J; junction bases left unmatched: 6. Lesional scalp punch biopsies and peripheral blood came from alopecia areata patients. PBMCs served as the source from which CD4+ and CD8+ T cells were sorted.

The sequence derives from a human donor with alopecia areata. The specimen was CD4+ T cells sorted from blood, collected at week 0. The chain uses TRBV30 and TRBJ1-5, with TRBD1 identical over 7 bases. The CDR3 DNA sequence: TGTGCCTGGAGTGGACAGGGCGGGGGTCAGCCCCAGCATTTT. It encodes CAWSGQGGGQPQHF.